This is a list of T cell receptor beta chains from one sample in a study of blood T cell repertoires in COVID-19. Measured with immunoSEQ multiplex PCR; TCRdb has only the in-frame clones, and not every one. The sample carries a few hundred thousand clones, about 90% recorded once. Sequencing used PBMCs or T cells enriched from blood (not recorded which). These TCRs come from a man younger than 35 who had recovered from COVID-19. Both conserved end residues are part of each CDR3. The D gene is left open where the match is weak. Expanded clones are given a class, and other clones once, few, many or no size at all.

d_call,v_call,j_call,cdr3_length,clone_size,cdr3_aa,cdr3_nt
NA,TRBV27,TRBJ1-3,15,NA,CASTSLGQGRNTIYF,TGTGCCAGCACATCACTCGGCCAGGGGAGAAACACCATATATTTT
NA,TRBV10-3,TRBJ1-1,15,NA,CAISESRRMNTEAFF,TGTGCCATCAGTGAGAGTCGGAGAATGAACACTGAAGCTTTCTTT
TRBD1,TRBV7-9,TRBJ1-4,15,NA,CASSRKQGDNEKLFF,TGTGCCAGCAGCCGGAAACAGGGGGATAATGAAAAACTGTTTTTT
TRBD2,TRBV27,TRBJ2-7,13,once,CASSGGGHSEQYF,TGTGCCAGCAGTGGCGGGGGGCACAGCGAGCAGTACTTC
TRBD2,TRBV7-8,TRBJ2-7,16,NA,CASSARVRGDTYEQYF,TGTGCCAGCAGCGCGCGAGTACGGGGGGATACCTACGAGCAGTACTTC
TRBD2,TRBV7-8,TRBJ2-5,16,once,CASSRGALAGRETQYF,TGTGCCAGCAGCAGGGGGGCTCTAGCGGGGCGGGAGACCCAGTACTTC
NA,TRBV28,TRBJ1-5,11,NA,CASSFGQPQHF,TGTGCCAGCAGTTTCGGTCAGCCCCAGCATTTT
NA,TRBV5-5,TRBJ1-3,15,NA,CASSLEGTIGNTIYF,TGTGCCAGCAGCTTGGAAGGGACAATTGGAAACACCATATATTTT
NA,TRBV5-1,TRBJ2-6,17,once,CASRQTQVGAGANVLTF,TGCGCCAGCCGACAAACCCAGGTCGGGGCTGGGGCCAACGTCCTGACTTTC
NA,TRBV11-3,TRBJ2-7,15,NA,CASSSSWKAQYEQYF,TGTGCCAGCAGCTCCTCTTGGAAAGCGCAATACGAGCAGTACTTC
TRBD2,TRBV5-4,TRBJ2-5,15,NA,CASSFSGLAGGAQYF,TGTGCCAGCAGCTTTTCCGGACTAGCGGGGGGGGCCCAGTACTTC
NA,TRBV27,TRBJ1-1,15,NA,CASSEFSRVYTEAFF,TGTGCCAGCAGCGAATTCTCCAGGGTATACACTGAAGCTTTCTTT
NA,TRBV9,TRBJ2-5,14,once,CASSVMEGLETQYF,TGTGCCAGCAGCGTAATGGAGGGGCTAGAGACCCAGTACTTC
NA,TRBV13,TRBJ2-7,14,NA,CASSLAQATYEQYF,TGTGCCAGCAGCTTAGCGCAGGCCACCTACGAGCAGTACTTC
NA,TRBV5-4,TRBJ1-1,14,NA,CASSYDAENTEAFF,TGTGCCAGCAGCTATGACGCGGAGAACACTGAAGCTTTCTTT
TRBD1,TRBV6-5,TRBJ1-5,14,NA,CASSREGTAVSQHF,TGTGCCAGCAGTCGTGAAGGGACAGCCGTGTCCCAGCATTTT
TRBD1,TRBV19,TRBJ2-7,15,NA,CASSTQGASGYEQYF,TGTGCCAGTAGTACCCAGGGGGCGTCGGGATACGAGCAGTACTTC
NA,TRBV3-1/TRBV3-2,TRBJ1-4,13,NA,CASQRDGAEKLFF,TGTGCCAGCCAAAGGGATGGGGCTGAAAAACTGTTTTTT
NA,TRBV5-4,TRBJ1-1,13,once,CASSYPGDTEAFF,TGTGCCAGCAGCTACCCCGGGGACACTGAAGCTTTCTTT
TRBD2,TRBV7-2,TRBJ2-1,14,NA,CASSLLAGYNEQFF,TGTGCCAGCAGCTTACTAGCGGGGTACAATGAGCAGTTCTTC
NA,TRBV5-1,TRBJ1-6,14,NA,CASSPQDYNSPLHF,TGCGCCAGCAGCCCCCAGGACTATAATTCACCCCTCCACTTT
TRBD2,TRBV25-1,TRBJ2-2,16,NA,CASSSLAGANTGELFF,TGTGCCAGCAGTTCCCTAGCGGGAGCAAACACCGGGGAGCTGTTTTTT
NA,TRBV28,TRBJ2-7,16,NA,CASRGTGKNAPYEQYF,TGTGCCAGCAGGGGTACAGGGAAAAACGCTCCCTACGAGCAGTACTTC
NA,TRBV7-8,TRBJ2-7,13,NA,CATGKLLADEQYF,TGTGCCACCGGCAAACTTCTAGCAGACGAGCAGTACTTC
NA,TRBV5-1,TRBJ2-3,15,NA,CASSLVGGLTDTQYF,TGCGCCAGCAGCTTGGTAGGGGGTCTTACAGATACGCAGTATTTT
TRBD2,TRBV7-8,TRBJ2-1,19,NA,CASTYLAGGPLASYNEQFF,TGTGCCAGCACCTATCTAGCGGGAGGGCCGCTAGCCTCCTACAATGAGCAGTTCTTC
TRBD1,TRBV5-4,TRBJ2-3,14,NA,CASSSWTGVDTQYF,TGTGCCAGCAGCTCATGGACAGGGGTAGATACGCAGTATTTT